This T cell receptor (beta chain) comes out of a study of metastatic and nonmetastatic thyroid tumors. TCRdb reassembled clones from the PCR reads with MiXCR. The sample yields tens of thousands of clones, 25% to 35% seen once. No patient had received any treatment before thyroid surgery. Germline V gene lookup returns CDR1 MNHEY and CDR2 SVGAGI. The CDR3 contains 16 residues. V was clipped by 2 bases and J by 0 bases, with 11 bases between them. Sequencing used blood. The chain uses TRBV6-5 and TRBJ1-3; D is unresolved. The TCR sequence derives from a female donor with papillary thyroid cancer or a benign thyroid nodule (not recorded which). Some clones in this sample may be carry-over from other donors' samples. Written as DNA, the CDR3 is TGTGCCAGCAGTTACGAAGTCAGCCTCTCTGGAAACACCATATATTTT. Amino acid sequence: CASSYEVSLSGNTIYF.